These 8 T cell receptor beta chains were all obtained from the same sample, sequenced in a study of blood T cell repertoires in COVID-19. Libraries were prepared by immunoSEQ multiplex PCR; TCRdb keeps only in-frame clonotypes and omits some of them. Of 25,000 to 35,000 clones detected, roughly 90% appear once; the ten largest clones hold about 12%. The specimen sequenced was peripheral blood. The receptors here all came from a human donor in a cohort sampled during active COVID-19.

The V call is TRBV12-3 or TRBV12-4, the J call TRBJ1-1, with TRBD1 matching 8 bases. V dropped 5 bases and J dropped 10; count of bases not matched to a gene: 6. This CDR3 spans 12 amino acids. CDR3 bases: TGTGCCAGCAGTCCACAGGGGGGGGGAGCTTTCTTT. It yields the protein CASSPQGGGAFF.

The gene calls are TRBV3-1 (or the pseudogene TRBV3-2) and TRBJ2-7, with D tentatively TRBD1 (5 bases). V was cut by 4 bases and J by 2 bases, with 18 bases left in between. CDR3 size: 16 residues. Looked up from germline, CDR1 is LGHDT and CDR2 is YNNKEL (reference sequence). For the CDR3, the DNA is TGTGCCAGCAGCCCGATATTCGACAGAGGCCCCTACGAGCAGTACTTC. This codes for CASSPIFDRGPYEQYF.

CDR3 in amino acids: CASSLAASYSYNEQFF. CDR3 DNA sequence: TGTGCCAGCAGCTTAGCTGCTAGCTACTCCTACAATGAGCAGTTCTTC. The chain links TRBV7-2 to TRBJ2-1; tentatively, D is TRBD2 (5 bases). CDR1 and CDR2 from the germline V gene are SGHTA and FQGNSA. The CDR3 sequence is 16 residues long. Trimming cost V 0 bases and J 0 bases, with 9 bases left between them.

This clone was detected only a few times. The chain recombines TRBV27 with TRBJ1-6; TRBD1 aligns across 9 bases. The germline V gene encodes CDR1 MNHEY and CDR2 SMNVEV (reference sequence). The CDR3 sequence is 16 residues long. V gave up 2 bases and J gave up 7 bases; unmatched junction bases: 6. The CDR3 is CASSLMGTGRNSPLHF. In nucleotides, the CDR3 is TGTGCCAGCAGTTTAATGGGGACAGGGCGAAATTCACCCCTCCACTTT.

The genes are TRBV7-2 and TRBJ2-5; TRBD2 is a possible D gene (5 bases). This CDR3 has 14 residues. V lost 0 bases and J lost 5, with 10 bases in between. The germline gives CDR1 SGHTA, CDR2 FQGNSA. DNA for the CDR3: TGTGCCAGCAGCTTAGCGCCGGGGTTGGAGACCCAGTACTTC. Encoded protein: CASSLAPGLETQYF. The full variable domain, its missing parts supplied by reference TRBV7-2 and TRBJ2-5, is GAGVSQSPSNKVTEKGKDVELRCDPISGHTALYWYRQSLGQGLEFLIYFQGNSAPDKSGLPSDRFSAERTGGSVSTLTIQRTQQEDSAVYLCASSLAPGLETQYFGPGTRLLVL.

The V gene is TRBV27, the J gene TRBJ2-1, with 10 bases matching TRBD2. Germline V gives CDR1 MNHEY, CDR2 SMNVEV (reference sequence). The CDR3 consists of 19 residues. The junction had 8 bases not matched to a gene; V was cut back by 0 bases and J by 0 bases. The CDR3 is CASSLSGTSDSDSYNEQFF. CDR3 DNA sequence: TGTGCCAGCAGTTTATCCGGGACTAGCGACTCAGACTCCTACAATGAGCAGTTCTTC.

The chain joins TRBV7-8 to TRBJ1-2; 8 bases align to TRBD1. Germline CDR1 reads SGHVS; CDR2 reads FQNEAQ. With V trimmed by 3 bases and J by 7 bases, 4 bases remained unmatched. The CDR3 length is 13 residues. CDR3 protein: CASSLQGAGGYTF. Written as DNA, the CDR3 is TGTGCCAGCAGCTTGCAGGGGGCGGGTGGCTACACCTTC. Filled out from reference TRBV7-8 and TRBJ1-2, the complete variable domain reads GAGVSQSPRYKVAKRGQDVALRCDPISGHVSLFWYQQALGQGPEFLTYFQNEAQLDKSGLPSDRFFAERPEGSVSTLKIQRTQQEDSAVYLCASSLQGAGGYTFGSGTRLTVV.

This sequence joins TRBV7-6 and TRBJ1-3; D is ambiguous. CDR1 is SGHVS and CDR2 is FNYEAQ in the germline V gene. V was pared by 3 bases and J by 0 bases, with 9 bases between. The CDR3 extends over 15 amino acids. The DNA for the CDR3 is TGTGCCAGCAGCTTTGGCGGCTTCTCTGGAAACACCATATATTTT. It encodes CASSFGGFSGNTIYF.